Listed here are 9 T cell receptor beta chains from one sample, sequenced in a study of blood T cell repertoires in COVID-19. The table came from immunoSEQ multiplex PCR; TCRdb's copy has only in-frame clones and leaves some out. The table includes over 40,000 clones, about 82% detected once. The sample consisted of peripheral blood. All receptors come from a human donor in a cohort sampled during active COVID-19.

V and J are TRBV4-3 and TRBJ2-2, with D uncertain. The ends were cut back, 1 base at V and 6 bases at J, with 12 bases in the middle. This CDR3 is built from 15 residues. From germline, CDR1 is LGHNA and CDR2 YSLEER. The chain's CDR3 is CASSQGPGRSGELFF. DNA of the CDR3: TGCGCCAGCAGCCAAGGGCCGGGTCGGTCCGGGGAGCTGTTTTTT.

A few counts support this clone. The chain is built from TRBV7-2 and TRBJ2-7; D unresolved. V shed 4 bases and J shed 3 bases, with 10 bases lying between them. The germline V gene encodes CDR1 SGHTA and CDR2 FQGNSA. The CDR3 runs to 13 residues. The CDR3 protein is CASSSPPVYEQYF. In nucleotides, the CDR3 is TGTGCCAGCAGCTCCCCTCCGGTCTACGAGCAGTACTTC.

The chain employs TRBV11-2 and TRBJ2-5, with D perhaps matching TRBD1 (6 bases). CDR1 and CDR2 (germline): SGHAT, FQNNGV. The CDR3 runs to 14 residues. Trimming removed 4 bases from V and 2 bases from J, with 11 bases in between. CDR3 sequence (DNA): TGTGCCAGCAGCTCTGGGACACCACAAGAGACCCAGTACTTC. This translates into CASSSGTPQETQYF.

This chain joins TRBV10-1 and TRBJ2-2; weak D call: TRBD2 (6 bases). Per germline, CDR1 WNHNN and CDR2 SYGVQD (reference sequence). V was pared by 4 bases and J by 6 bases, with 21 bases between. The CDR3 has 17 amino acids. CDR3 sequence (DNA): TGCGCCAGCAGTGGCAAAAGGGACTTCCCTGTCCCCGGGGAGCTGTTTTTT. As protein: CASSGKRDFPVPGELFF.

The CDR3, as DNA: TGTGCCAGCAGCTTAACCCCCCCGGGGTCTCTCTACAATGAGCAGTTCTTC. Its translation is CASSLTPPGSLYNEQFF. This sequence joins TRBV7-3 and TRBJ2-1; D may be TRBD2 (5 bases). The length of the CDR3 is 17 residues. Between the trimmed V and J ends, which lost 0 bases and 3 bases, there was a span of 15 bases. Germline V gives CDR1 SGHTA, CDR2 FQGTGA.

This clone was observed a handful of times. This chain's CDR3 is CSVTGTQDSGANVLTF. The DNA for the CDR3 is TGCAGCGTTACCGGGACTCAAGACTCTGGGGCCAACGTCCTGACTTTC. The gene calls are TRBV29-1 and TRBJ2-6; TRBD2 might be the D (6 bases). The CDR3 consists of 16 residues. V lost 5 bases to trimming and J lost 0 bases, with 14 bases between them. Germline CDR1 reads SQVTM; CDR2 reads ANQGSEA.

The chain combines TRBV29-1 with TRBJ1-1; D is unclear. Trimming pared 3 bases from V and 5 bases from J, leaving 16 bases between. Germline V gives CDR1 SQVTM, CDR2 ANQGSEA. The CDR3 is 14 residues long. The CDR3 nucleotides are TGCAGCGTTGAGGGGTCCGGTGGAGGGACTGAAGCTTTCTTT. As protein: CSVEGSGGGTEAFF.

The chain uses TRBV6-2 or TRBV6-3 and TRBJ2-3; TRBD2 matches at 8 bases. Per the germline V gene, CDR1 is MNHEY and CDR2 is SVGEGT. The CDR3 is made up of 16 amino acids. Trimming cost V 2 bases and J 2 bases; bases outside gene matches: 6. CDR3 in amino acids: CASSYGAGGSTDTQYF. In DNA, the CDR3 is TGTGCCAGCAGTTACGGTGCGGGGGGATCCACAGATACGCAGTATTTT.

The chain has TRBV29-1 and TRBJ1-2, with D hard to call. CDR1 and CDR2 (germline): SQVTM, ANQGSEA. The CDR3 has 14 residues. V gave up 8 bases and J gave up 0 bases, with 16 bases separating them. The CDR3 nucleotides are TGCAGCTTAGGCCCCGGAGGAGCTAACTATGGCTACACCTTC. Translated, it gives CSLGPGGANYGYTF.